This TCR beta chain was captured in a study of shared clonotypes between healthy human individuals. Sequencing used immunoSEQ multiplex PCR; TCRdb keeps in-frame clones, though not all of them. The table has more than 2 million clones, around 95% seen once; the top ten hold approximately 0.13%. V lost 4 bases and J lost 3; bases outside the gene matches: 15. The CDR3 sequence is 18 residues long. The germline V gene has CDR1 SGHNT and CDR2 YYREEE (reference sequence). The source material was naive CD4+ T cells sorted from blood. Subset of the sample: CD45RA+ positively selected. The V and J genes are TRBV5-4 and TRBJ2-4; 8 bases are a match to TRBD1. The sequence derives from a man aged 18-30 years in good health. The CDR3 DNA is TGTGCCAGCAGCCCCGGACAGGGTTTGGTTGGATTCAAAAACATTCAGTACTTC. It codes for CASSPGQGLVGFKNIQYF. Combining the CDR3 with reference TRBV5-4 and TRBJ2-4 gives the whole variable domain ETGVTQSPTHLIKTRGQQVTLRCSSQSGHNTVSWYQQALGQGPQFIFQYYREEENGRGNFPPRFSGLQFPNYSSELNVNALELDDSALYLCASSPGQGLVGFKNIQYFGAGTRLSVL.